Following are 2 T cell receptor beta chains from one sample sequenced in a study of blood T cell repertoires in COVID-19. Measured with immunoSEQ multiplex PCR; TCRdb has only the in-frame clones, and not every one. The profile covers roughly 60,000 clones, with around 86% appearing a single time and about 0.93% taken by the ten largest. Specimen: peripheral blood. These receptors were taken from a man between 65 and 85 years old with acute or convalescent COVID-19.

This clone was recorded only once. The rearrangement uses TRBV6-8 and TRBJ2-7; weak D call: TRBD1 (5 bases). Deletions cut 4 bases from V and 5 bases from J, with 12 bases between. Germline V lookup: CDR1 MNHGY, CDR2 SAAAGT. This CDR3 contains 13 residues. CDR3 region: CASSSQGIDEQYF. In DNA form, the CDR3 reads TGTGCCAGCAGTTCCCAGGGTATCGACGAGCAGTACTTC.

Only one count was recorded for this clone. The V call is TRBV5-1, the J call TRBJ2-3; TRBD1 matches at 7 bases. Trimming took 0 bases from V and 3 from J; bases not matched to a gene: 4. The CDR3 sequence is 15 residues long. Germline V gene data show CDR1 as SGHRS and CDR2 as YFSETQ. CDR3 in amino acids: CASSLGGQSTDTQYF. The CDR3 DNA sequence: TGCGCCAGCAGCTTGGGGGGACAGTCTACAGATACGCAGTATTTT.